Described below is a single T cell receptor (beta chain) sequence and its context. Its antigen is not identified. Other DNA sequences in this specimen translate into the identical CDR3. PCR amplification relied on 60 Vbeta primers (plus 13 Jbeta primers). Using immunoSEQ multiplex PCR, the repertoire was profiled, and TCRdb retains in-frame clones only, with some absent. Here the sample spans roughly 130,000 clones, about 80% being singletons. Trimming at V came to 0 bases and at J to 5 bases, leaving 1 base not matched to a gene. Germline V CDR1 and CDR2: SGHDT, YYEEEE. The CDR3 is made up of 14 amino acids. The data originate from a study of cytomegalovirus exposure and HLA in healthy donors. Study-wide background: One earlier analysis, a look at 180 million or so T cells, found some 120 million unique TCR beta sequences. Unique TCRs numbering some 77 million, obtained from HLA-typed donors, made up an early data release. Among the roughly 430 genotyped donors, approximately 82% were placed in the Caucasian-associated ancestry cluster. Study-level points and caveats: In a later analysis, most CMV-associated TCR beta chains appeared HLA-restricted.

The material sequenced was PBMCs. V is TRBV5-6 and J is TRBJ1-2; the match to TRBD1 covers 10 bases. The TCR was taken from a boy younger than 10 in good health and CMV-seronegative. CDR3 coding DNA: TGTGCCAGCAGCTTGGGGACAGGGGGGTATGGCTACACCTTC. Protein sequence: CASSLGTGGYGYTF.